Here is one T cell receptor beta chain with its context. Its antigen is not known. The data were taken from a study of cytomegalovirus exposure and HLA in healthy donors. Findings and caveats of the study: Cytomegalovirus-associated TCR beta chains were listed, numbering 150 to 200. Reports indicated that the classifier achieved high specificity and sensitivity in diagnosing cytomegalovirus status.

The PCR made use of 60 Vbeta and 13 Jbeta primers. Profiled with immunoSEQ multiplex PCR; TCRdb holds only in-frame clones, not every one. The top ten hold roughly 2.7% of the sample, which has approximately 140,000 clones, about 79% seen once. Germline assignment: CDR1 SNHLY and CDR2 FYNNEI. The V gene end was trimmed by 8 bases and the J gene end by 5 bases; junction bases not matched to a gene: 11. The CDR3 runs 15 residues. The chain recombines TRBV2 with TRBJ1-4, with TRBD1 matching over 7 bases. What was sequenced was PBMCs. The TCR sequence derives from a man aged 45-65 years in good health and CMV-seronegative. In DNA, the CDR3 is TGTGCCAGCTCCCGGGACAGTGAGTTGAATGAAAAACTGTTTTTT. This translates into CASSRDSELNEKLFF.